This TCR beta chain was obtained from a study of blood T cell repertoires in COVID-19. Study context: Acute-phase and convalescent COVID-19 samples originated in the United States, Italy and Spain.

V lost 5 bases, J lost 4 bases, and 11 bases lay in between. The germline CDR1 and CDR2 sequences are SGHVS and FQNEAQ. The CDR3 runs to 14 residues. Under the authors' procedure: Amplification with reference gene primers provided the estimates of nucleated cell counts. The data were produced by immunoSEQ multiplex PCR, yet TCRdb's version contains in-frame clones alone and is incomplete. The V and J calls and clone size were taken over from that table, and D and trimming were inferred from the DNA. Of about 100,000 clones listed, approximately 91% are singletons. The clonotype was recovered from a man between 45 and 60 years old with active COVID-19. This chain links TRBV7-8 with TRBJ2-2; weak D call: TRBD1 (5 bases). Sequencing used peripheral blood. The CDR3 nucleotides are TGTGCCAGCAGCGCCAGGGTTACCACCGGGGAGCTGTTTTTT. It yields the protein CASSARVTTGELFF.